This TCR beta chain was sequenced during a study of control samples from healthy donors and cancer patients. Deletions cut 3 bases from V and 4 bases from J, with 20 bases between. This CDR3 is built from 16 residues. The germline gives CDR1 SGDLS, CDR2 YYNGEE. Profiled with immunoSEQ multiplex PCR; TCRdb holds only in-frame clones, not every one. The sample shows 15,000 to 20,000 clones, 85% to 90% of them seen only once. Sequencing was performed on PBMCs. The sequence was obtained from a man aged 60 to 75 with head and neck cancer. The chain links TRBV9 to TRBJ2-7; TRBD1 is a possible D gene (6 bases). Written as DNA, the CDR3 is TGTGCCAGCAGCGGGACCGGCTCAGGGGTGAGGTACGAGCAGTACTTC. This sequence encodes CASSGTGSGVRYEQYF.